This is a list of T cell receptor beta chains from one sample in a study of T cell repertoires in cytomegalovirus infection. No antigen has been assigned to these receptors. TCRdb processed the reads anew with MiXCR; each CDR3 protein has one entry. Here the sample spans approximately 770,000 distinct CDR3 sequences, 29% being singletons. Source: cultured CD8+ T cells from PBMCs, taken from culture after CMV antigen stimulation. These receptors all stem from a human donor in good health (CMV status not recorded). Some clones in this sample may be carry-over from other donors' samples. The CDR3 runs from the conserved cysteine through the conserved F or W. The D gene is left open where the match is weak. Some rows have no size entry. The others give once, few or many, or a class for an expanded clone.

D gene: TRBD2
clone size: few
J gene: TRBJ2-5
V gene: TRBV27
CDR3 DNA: TGTGCCAGCAGTTTATCGGTGGGACTAGCGGGGCCCCTTGAAGAGACCCAGTACTTC
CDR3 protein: CASSLSVGLAGPLEETQYF

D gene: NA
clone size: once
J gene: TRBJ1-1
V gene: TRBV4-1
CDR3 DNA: TGCGCCAGCAGCCAACTCCAGAACATGAACACTGAAGCTTTCTTT
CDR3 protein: CASSQLQNMNTEAFF

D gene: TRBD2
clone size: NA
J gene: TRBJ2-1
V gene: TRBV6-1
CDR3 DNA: TGTGCCAGCAGTGAAGAAGGGGACTACACTATTCACTCCTACAATGAGCAGTTCTTC
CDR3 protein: CASSEEGDYTIHSYNEQFF

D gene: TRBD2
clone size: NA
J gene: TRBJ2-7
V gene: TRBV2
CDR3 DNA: TGTGCCAGCAGTGATTACCCCGGGACTAGCGGGGAAGGTGTTAAGCAGTACTTC
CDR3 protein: CASSDYPGTSGEGVKQYF

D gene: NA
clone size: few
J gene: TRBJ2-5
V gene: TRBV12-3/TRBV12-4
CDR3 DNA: TGTGCCAGCAGGCCCGGCTATGGTAAAGAGACCCAGTACTTC
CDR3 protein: CASRPGYGKETQYF

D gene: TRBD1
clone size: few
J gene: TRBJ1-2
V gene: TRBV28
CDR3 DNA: TGTGCCAGCAGTTCCCCACAGGGGTACTATGGCTACACCTTC
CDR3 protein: CASSSPQGYYGYTF

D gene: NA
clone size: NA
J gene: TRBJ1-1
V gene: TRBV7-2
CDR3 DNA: TGTGCCAGCAGCTTATTTCAGGGTACTGAAGCTTTCTTT
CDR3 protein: CASSLFQGTEAFF

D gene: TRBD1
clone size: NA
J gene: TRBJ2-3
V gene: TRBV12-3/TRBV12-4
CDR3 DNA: TGTGCCAGCAGTTCCCCGGGACAGGGGGGTTATACGCAGTATTTT
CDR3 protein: CASSSPGQGGYTQYF

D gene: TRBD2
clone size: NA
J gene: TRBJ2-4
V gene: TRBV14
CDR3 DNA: TGTGCCAGCAGCCAGGACACTAGCGCGGGCGGGACCAAAAACATTCAGAACTTC
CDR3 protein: CASSQDTSAGGTKNIQNF

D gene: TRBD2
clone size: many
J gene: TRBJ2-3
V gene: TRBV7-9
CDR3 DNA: TGTGCCAGCAGCCCTTTCGGGGGGAAGACAGATACGCAGTATTTT
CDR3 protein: CASSPFGGKTDTQYF

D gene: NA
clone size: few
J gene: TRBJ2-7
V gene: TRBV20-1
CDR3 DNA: TGCAGTGCTGCCCTCTCGGGATACGAGCAGTACTTC
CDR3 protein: CSAALSGYEQYF

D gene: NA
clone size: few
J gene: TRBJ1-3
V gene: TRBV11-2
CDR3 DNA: TGTGCCAGCAGCCCCAGGGGAGCTGGAAACACCATATATTTT
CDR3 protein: CASSPRGAGNTIYF

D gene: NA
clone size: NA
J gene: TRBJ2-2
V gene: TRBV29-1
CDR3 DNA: TGCAGCGTTGTTATGGGGGGCGGAAACACCGGGGAGCTGTTTTTT
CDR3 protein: CSVVMGGGNTGELFF

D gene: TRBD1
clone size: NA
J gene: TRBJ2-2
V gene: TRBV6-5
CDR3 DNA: TGTGCCAGCTGGGAAGGACAGGGGTCGGCCGGGGAGCTGTTTTTT
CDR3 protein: CASWEGQGSAGELFF

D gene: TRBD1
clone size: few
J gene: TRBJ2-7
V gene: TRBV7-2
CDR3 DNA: TGTGCCAGCAGCTCCTTCCCGGGACAGGGATACGAGCAGTACTTC
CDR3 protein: CASSSFPGQGYEQYF

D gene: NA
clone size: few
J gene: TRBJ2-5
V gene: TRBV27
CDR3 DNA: TGTGCCAGCAGTGACGGGGGCGTCCAAGAGACCCAGTACTTC
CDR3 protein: CASSDGGVQETQYF

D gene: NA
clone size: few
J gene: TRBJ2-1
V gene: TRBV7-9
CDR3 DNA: TGTGCCAGCAGCTTAGATAAAAGCAATGAGCAGTTCTTC
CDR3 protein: CASSLDKSNEQFF

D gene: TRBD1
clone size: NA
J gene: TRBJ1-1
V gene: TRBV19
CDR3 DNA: TGTGCCAGTAGCTGGACAGGAATGAACACTGAAGCTTTCTTT
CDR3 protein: CASSWTGMNTEAFF

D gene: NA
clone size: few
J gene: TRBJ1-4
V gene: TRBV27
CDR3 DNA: TGTGCCAGCAGCCGGGGCACGGGGAGTGAAAAACTGTTTTTT
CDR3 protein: CASSRGTGSEKLFF

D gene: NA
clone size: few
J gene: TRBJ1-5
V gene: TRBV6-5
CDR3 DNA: TGTGCCAGCAGCCTCAGGGCGTTCAGCAATCAGCCCCAGCATTTT
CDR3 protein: CASSLRAFSNQPQHF

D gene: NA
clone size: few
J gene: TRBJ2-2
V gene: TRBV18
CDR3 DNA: TGTGCCAGCTCACCATTTGCGGACCTGAACACCGGGGAGCTGTTTTTT
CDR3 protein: CASSPFADLNTGELFF

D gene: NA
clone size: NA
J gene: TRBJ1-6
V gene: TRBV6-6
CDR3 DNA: TGTGCCAGCAGGGCCACCGACATGGCCCTCCACTTT
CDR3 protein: CASRATDMALHF

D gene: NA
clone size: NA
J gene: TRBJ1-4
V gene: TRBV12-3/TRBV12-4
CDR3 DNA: TGTGCCAGCAGTTTTCCCGTGTCCTTCCCTAATGAAAAACTGTTTTTT
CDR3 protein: CASSFPVSFPNEKLFF

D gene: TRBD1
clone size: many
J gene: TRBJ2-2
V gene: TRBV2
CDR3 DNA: TGTGCCAGCAGTTGGACAGGGGGAACCGGGGAGCTGTTTTTT
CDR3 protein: CASSWTGGTGELFF